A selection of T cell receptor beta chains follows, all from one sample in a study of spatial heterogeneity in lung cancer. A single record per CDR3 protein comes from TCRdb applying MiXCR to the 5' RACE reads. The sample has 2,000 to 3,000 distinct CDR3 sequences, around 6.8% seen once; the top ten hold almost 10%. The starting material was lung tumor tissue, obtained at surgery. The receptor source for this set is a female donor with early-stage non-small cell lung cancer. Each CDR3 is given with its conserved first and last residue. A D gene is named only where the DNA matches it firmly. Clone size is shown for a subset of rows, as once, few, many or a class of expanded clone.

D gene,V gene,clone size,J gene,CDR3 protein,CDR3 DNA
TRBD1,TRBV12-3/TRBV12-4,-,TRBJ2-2,CASSPSRDRGQTGELFF,TGTGCCAGCAGTCCCTCCCGGGACAGGGGGCAAACCGGGGAGCTGTTTTTT
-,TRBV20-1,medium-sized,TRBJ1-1,CSARDAGTGTEAFF,TGCAGTGCTAGAGATGCGGGTACGGGGACTGAAGCTTTCTTT
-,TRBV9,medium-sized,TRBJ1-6,CASSTRQESNSPLHF,TGTGCCAGCAGCACCCGACAGGAGAGTAATTCACCCCTCCACTTT
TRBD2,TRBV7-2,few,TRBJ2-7,CASSPGGGAYEQYF,TGTGCCAGCAGCCCCGGGGGGGGGGCCTACGAGCAGTACTTC
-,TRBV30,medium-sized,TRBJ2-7,CAWNRGGYEQYF,TGTGCCTGGAATAGGGGGGGCTACGAGCAGTACTTC
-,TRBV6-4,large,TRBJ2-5,CASSDGGTQYF,TGTGCCAGCAGTGACGGTGGGACCCAGTACTTC
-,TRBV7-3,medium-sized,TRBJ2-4,CASSLIGANIQYF,TGTGCCAGCAGCTTAATAGGGGCCAACATTCAGTACTTC
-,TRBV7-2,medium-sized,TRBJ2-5,CASSLGGVRETQYF,TGTGCCAGCAGCTTAGGCGGGGTACGAGAGACCCAGTACTTC
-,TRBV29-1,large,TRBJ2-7,CSVEVRGEQYF,TGCAGCGTGGAGGTCAGGGGCGAGCAGTACTTC
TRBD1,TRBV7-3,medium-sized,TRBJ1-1,CASSLRDRNTEAFF,TGTGCCAGCAGCTTAAGGGACAGAAACACTGAAGCTTTCTTT
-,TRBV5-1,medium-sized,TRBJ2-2,CASRNQGNTGELFF,TGCGCCAGCAGGAATCAGGGGAACACCGGGGAGCTGTTTTTT